This T cell receptor beta chain is drawn from a study of spatial heterogeneity in lung cancer. Study outcomes and limitations: There were more appearances of ubiquitous expanded tumor TCRs in blood at resection than at follow-up.

For this clonotype: The antigen remains undetermined.

Time point denoted: blood at routine non-recurrence follow-up after resection. Without sorting, whole RNA was sequenced from tumor, nontumor lung or frozen PBMC. TCRdb reanalysed the 5' RACE reads using MiXCR and keeps one entry per CDR3 protein. This sample has 17,000 or so distinct CDR3 sequences, with less than 12% found just once. This TCR came from a female donor with early-stage non-small cell lung cancer. Sequencing was performed on PBMCs, taken at follow-up.

The CDR3 DNA reads TGTGCCAGCTCAACCACGGCTTCTTGGCCAGCCCATACGCAGTATTTT. It translates to CASSTTASWPAHTQYF. The gene calls are TRBV18 and TRBJ2-3; D not certain. Trimming took 5 bases from V and 7 from J, leaving 22 bases between them. The V gene's germline CDR1 is KGHSH and CDR2 LQKENI. The CDR3 totals 16 residues.